Below, 8 T cell receptor beta chains from the same sample are listed, as sequenced in a study of vaccination effects on CD4 cells after COVID-19. Their recognized antigens are unknown. The protocol was immunoSEQ multiplex PCR, while the TCRdb copy is restricted to in-frame clones and leaves out a portion. This sample has tens of thousands of clones, with roughly 80% found just once. Subsequent to less than twelve days of culture, CD4+ T cells were isolated. Specimen: CD4+ T cells from PBMCs cultured without peptide, collected before COVID-19 vaccination. Every receptor here comes from a human donor who had a prior SARS-CoV-2 infection.

This chain connects TRBV15 to TRBJ2-6; no clear D gene. Deletions cut 0 bases from V and 2 bases from J, with 8 bases between. The CDR3 runs 16 residues. Looked up from germline, CDR1 is LNHNV and CDR2 is YYDKDF (reference sequence). In nucleotides, the CDR3 is TGTGCCACCAGCAGAGATTCCATCCCTGGGGCCAACGTCCTGACTTTC. Translation: CATSRDSIPGANVLTF.

The CDR3 DNA sequence: TGTGCCAGCAGCCGCAGTAGTCCGGAGACCCAGTACTTC. Protein: CASSRSSPETQYF. The chain uses TRBV11-3 and TRBJ2-5, with unresolved D. The V end lost 5 bases, the J end lost 5 bases, and 12 bases lay between the germline ends. Germline values: CDR1 SGHNT, CDR2 YENEEA. This CDR3 has 13 residues.

This clone was seen a single time. One end of the junction is discordant with germline, which a read error may explain. The J gene is TRBJ1-1, the V gene TRBV30, with 11 bases that match TRBD1. This CDR3 spans 15 amino acids. Germline CDR1 is GTSNPN and CDR2 is SVGIG (reference sequence). The DNA of the CDR3 is TGTGCCTGGAGTGTAATCGGGGGTGTCGGGACAGGGGGAAAGTTT. Amino acids: CAWSVIGGVGTGGKF.

This clone has more than one count but fewer than ten. This sequence joins TRBV11-2 and TRBJ2-1; D is perhaps TRBD2 (5 bases). Trimming pared 3 bases from V and 9 bases from J, leaving 12 bases between. Germline loops: CDR1 SGHAT, CDR2 FQNNGV. The CDR3 has 13 amino acids. Written as DNA, the CDR3 is TGTGCCAGCAGCTTTCGGACTCCTGGTGAGCAGTTCTTC. Translation: CASSFRTPGEQFF. The whole variable domain, filled in from reference TRBV11-2 and TRBJ2-1, reads EAGVAQSPRYKIIEKRQSVAFWCNPISGHATLYWYQQILGQGPKLLIQFQNNGVVDDSQLPKDRFSAERLKGVDSTLKIQPAKLEDSAVYLCASSFRTPGEQFFGPGTRLTVL.

The gene calls are TRBV18 and TRBJ2-1; D not certain. Trimming took 2 bases from V and 3 from J, leaving 8 bases between them. Germline CDR1 KGHSH, CDR2 LQKENI. The CDR3 sequence is 14 residues long. This chain's CDR3 is CASSPSTFYNEQFF. Written as DNA, the CDR3 is TGTGCCAGCTCACCATCCACATTCTACAATGAGCAGTTCTTC.

The chain uses TRBV2 and TRBJ1-1, with 9 nucleotides matching TRBD1. V lost 5 bases, J lost 11 bases, and 18 bases stayed unmatched. The CDR3 consists of 16 residues. CDR1 is SNHLY and CDR2 is FYNNEI in the germline V gene. CDR3 loop: CASSKIARDRGAEAFF. CDR3 coding DNA: TGTGCCAGCAGTAAAATCGCCCGTGACAGGGGGGCGGAGGCTTTCTTT.

The chain joins TRBV5-1 to TRBJ2-7; a possible D gene is TRBD2 (5 bases). V was clipped by 0 bases and J by 3 bases, with 13 bases between them. The germline V gene encodes CDR1 SGHRS and CDR2 YFSETQ. The CDR3 consists of 15 residues. Here the CDR3 reads CASSLGGGSDYEQYF. CDR3 bases: TGCGCCAGCAGCTTGGGTGGCGGGTCTGACTACGAGCAGTACTTC.

The DNA for the CDR3 is TGTGCCAGCAGGTATAGCGGGCTAGGCTCCTACGAGCAGTACTTC. Protein: CASRYSGLGSYEQYF. The chain has TRBV27 and TRBJ2-7; 7 bases line up with TRBD2. Germline V gives CDR1 MNHEY, CDR2 SMNVEV (reference sequence). CDR3 length equals 15 residues. The J segment lost 0 bases and the V segment lost 6 bases, leaving 8 bases of the junction unmatched.